This T cell receptor (beta chain) was captured by sequencing in a study of T cells in Graves' hyperthyroidism and ophthalmopathy. The CDR3 runs 14 residues. Trimming stripped 3 bases from V and 7 bases from J, with 12 bases between. Germline CDR1 reads SNHLY; CDR2 reads FYNNEI. Amplification of TCR beta CDR3 regions used RNA as the template. During a first-round RT-PCR of the TCR CDR3, the HTBI primer set was used. TCRdb reanalysed the multiplex PCR reads using MiXCR and keeps one entry per CDR3 protein. The data show 600,000 to 700,000 distinct CDR3 sequences, about 45% seen once. This chain joins TRBV2 and TRBJ1-4; unclear D gene. The sequence came from an adult man with Graves' disease, either hyperthyroidism or ophthalmopathy (not recorded which). The source material was peripheral blood or thyroid tissue (not recorded which). The CDR3 sequence is CASSDGVLSEKLFF. CDR3 DNA: TGTGCCAGCAGTGACGGGGTCCTTAGTGAAAAACTGTTTTTT.